These T cell receptor beta chains were read from a single sample in a study of shared clonotypes between healthy human individuals. Libraries were prepared by immunoSEQ multiplex PCR; TCRdb keeps only in-frame clonotypes and omits some of them. The sample contains approximately 2,000,000 clones, about nine tenths of which appear only once. Sequenced: naive CD4+ T cells from PBMCs. The receptors were gathered from a young man in good health. Some clones in this sample may be carry-over from other donors' samples. The CDR3 runs from the conserved cysteine through the conserved F or W. Fields, in order: J gene, V gene, D gene, clone size, CDR3 protein, CDR3 DNA. D genes are given only for firm matches. Size is stated for part of the rows, as once, few or many counts, or as a class when the clone is expanded.

>TRBJ2-7|TRBV5-8|-|-
CASTPGWAGYEQYF
TGTGCCAGCACCCCCGGGTGGGCGGGTTACGAGCAGTACTTC
>TRBJ2-7|TRBV5-4|TRBD2|-
CASSFNQGLAGEQYF
TGTGCCAGCAGCTTTAACCAGGGACTAGCGGGCGAGCAGTACTTC
>TRBJ1-1|TRBV28|-|-
CASSFRAVAGNTEAFF
TGTGCCAGCAGCTTTAGGGCCGTGGCGGGGAACACTGAAGCTTTCTTT
>TRBJ1-2|TRBV15|-|-
CATSRDPWGEGSYGYTF
TGTGCCACCAGCAGAGACCCATGGGGTGAGGGATCCTATGGCTACACCTTC
>TRBJ2-7|TRBV5-4|-|-
CASSLALGTGNYEQYF
TGTGCCAGCAGCTTGGCTCTGGGAACAGGGAACTACGAGCAGTACTTC
>TRBJ1-1|TRBV28|TRBD1|once
CASSLSTRGRSNTEAFF
TGTGCCAGCAGTTTATCAACCAGGGGGCGCAGTAACACTGAAGCTTTCTTT
>TRBJ1-2|TRBV15|-|-
CATTLGPGVGGYTF
TGTGCCACCACCCTCGGCCCGGGGGTAGGCGGCTACACCTTC
>TRBJ2-3|TRBV9|-|-
CASSVGPSGTDTQYF
TGTGCCAGCAGCGTAGGGCCCAGCGGCACAGATACGCAGTATTTT
>TRBJ1-2|TRBV2|TRBD1|-
CASSPQGTGYGYTF
TGTGCCAGCAGTCCTCAGGGGACAGGCTATGGCTACACCTTC
>TRBJ1-2|TRBV5-1|-|-
CASSLAGHLSGYGYTF
TGCGCCAGCAGCTTGGCGGGACACCTATCGGGCTATGGCTACACCTTC
>TRBJ2-2|TRBV2|-|few
CASSGRAGQKGELFF
TGTGCCAGCAGTGGGAGGGCAGGGCAGAAGGGGGAGCTGTTTTTT
>TRBJ1-5|TRBV15|TRBD1|few
CATRAVRTGDQPQHF
TGTGCCACCCGGGCTGTCCGGACAGGGGATCAGCCCCAGCATTTT
>TRBJ2-1|TRBV5-4|TRBD2|-
CASSSGTSGPSSYNEQFF
TGTGCCAGCAGCTCCGGGACTAGCGGGCCCAGCTCCTACAATGAGCAGTTCTTC
>TRBJ2-2|TRBV29-1|TRBD2|-
CSVRGGANTGELFF
TGCAGCGTCCGCGGGGGGGCTAACACCGGGGAGCTGTTTTTT
>TRBJ1-5|TRBV7-2|-|-
CASSLRGVGNQPQHF
TGTGCCAGCAGCTTAAGGGGAGTTGGCAATCAGCCCCAGCATTTT
>TRBJ1-1|TRBV25-1|TRBD1|-
CASSGTGAGVEAFF
TGTGCCAGCAGTGGGACAGGTGCCGGGGTCGAAGCTTTCTTT
>TRBJ2-7|TRBV10-1|-|-
CASSPGTSVYEQYF
TGCGCCAGCAGTCCCGGGACTTCGGTCTACGAGCAGTACTTC
>TRBJ1-4|TRBV20-1|-|-
CSAVQVVKLFF
TGCAGTGCTGTCCAGGTTGTAAAACTGTTTTTT
>TRBJ1-2|TRBV28|TRBD1|-
CASEIDNRGRGYTF
TGTGCCAGCGAAATCGACAACAGGGGGCGCGGCTACACCTTC
>TRBJ2-7|TRBV11-3|TRBD1|-
CASSVGTGWSYEQYF
TGTGCCAGCAGCGTCGGGACAGGGTGGTCCTACGAGCAGTACTTC
>TRBJ1-6|TRBV28|-|-
CASSPGGAYNSPLHF
TGTGCCAGCAGTCCTGGGGGCGCCTATAATTCACCCCTCCACTTT
>TRBJ2-3|TRBV6-6|-|-
CASSYSGTSTDTQYF
TGTGCCAGCAGTTATTCCGGGACTAGCACAGATACGCAGTATTTT
>TRBJ1-4|TRBV5-4|-|-
CASSFGGVREKLFF
TGTGCCAGCAGCTTCGGGGGGGTGAGGGAAAAACTGTTTTTT
>TRBJ2-3|TRBV18|TRBD2|-
CASSPQPVAGGPTDTQYF
TGTGCCAGCTCACCCCAACCCGTGGCGGGAGGGCCTACAGATACGCAGTATTTT
>TRBJ1-1|TRBV11-3|-|-
CASSLDRGKAFF
TGTGCCAGCAGCTTAGATAGGGGGAAAGCTTTCTTT
>TRBJ2-1|TRBV2|TRBD2|-
CASRGGLAAYNEQFF
TGTGCCAGCAGGGGTGGACTAGCGGCCTACAATGAGCAGTTCTTC
>TRBJ1-1|TRBV2|-|once
CASNVGGAFAFF
TGTGCCAGCAATGTGGGGGGGGCGTTTGCTTTCTTT
>TRBJ1-3|TRBV7-9|-|-
CASSSQGIPGNTIYF
TGTGCCAGCAGCTCTCAGGGTATCCCTGGAAACACCATATATTTT
>TRBJ2-7|TRBV5-1|TRBD1|-
CASSWGQAPYEQYF
TGCGCCAGCAGCTGGGGACAGGCACCCTACGAGCAGTACTTC
>TRBJ2-3|TRBV7-2|TRBD1|-
CASSLLSPGGLLSTDTQYF
TGTGCCAGCAGCTTACTCTCGCCAGGGGGCCTGCTTAGCACAGATACGCAGTATTTT
>TRBJ2-1|TRBV5-1|-|-
CASSINRGGEQFF
TGCGCCAGCAGCATAAACAGAGGTGGTGAGCAGTTCTTC
>TRBJ2-1|TRBV5-4|-|-
CASNLVRGGADEQFF
TGTGCCAGCAACTTGGTACGGGGAGGAGCTGATGAGCAGTTCTTC
>TRBJ2-5|TRBV2|-|-
CASRGPYQETQYF
TGTGCCAGCAGGGGCCCGTACCAAGAGACCCAGTACTTC
>TRBJ2-7|TRBV7-8|-|-
CASSLSLLYEQYF
TGTGCCAGCAGCTTATCACTGCTCTACGAGCAGTACTTC
>TRBJ1-1|TRBV5-6|-|-
CASSSVTANTEAFF
TGTGCCAGCAGCTCGGTGACAGCCAACACTGAAGCTTTCTTT
>TRBJ1-4|TRBV6-4|-|-
CASSRLSWDEKLFF
TGTGCCAGCTCCAGACTCTCTTGGGATGAAAAACTGTTTTTT
>TRBJ2-3|TRBV5-1|-|-
CASSNRRRGGTDTQYF
TGCGCCAGCAGCAACCGGCGGAGAGGCGGCACAGATACGCAGTATTTT
>TRBJ1-4|TRBV4-1|-|-
CASSLPAGKLFF
TGCGCCAGCAGCCTCCCGGCGGGAAAACTGTTTTTT
>TRBJ1-5|TRBV28|-|-
CASSLLSQPQHF
TGTGCCAGCAGTTTACTCAGTCAGCCCCAGCATTTT
>TRBJ2-5|TRBV5-1|TRBD2|-
CASSPGLADIQETQYF
TGCGCCAGCAGCCCTGGACTAGCGGACATACAAGAGACCCAGTACTTC
>TRBJ1-6|TRBV28|-|-
CASSLRESSYNSPLHF
TGTGCCAGCAGCTTAAGGGAGAGCTCCTATAATTCACCCCTCCACTTT
>TRBJ2-3|TRBV28|TRBD2|-
CASSLSGSMADTQYF
TGTGCCAGCAGTTTAAGCGGGAGTATGGCAGATACGCAGTATTTT
>TRBJ1-4|TRBV2|-|-
CASRKEDEKLFF
TGTGCCAGCAGGAAGGAGGATGAAAAACTGTTTTTT
>TRBJ1-1|TRBV30|-|few
CAWGMNTEAFF
TGTGCCTGGGGGATGAACACTGAAGCTTTCTTT
>TRBJ1-1|TRBV6-5|TRBD1|few
CASSLGQTRHTEAFF
TGTGCCAGCAGTTTGGGACAGACCAGGCACACTGAAGCTTTCTTT
>TRBJ2-3|TRBV30|-|-
CAWSASLADTQYF
TGTGCCTGGAGTGCATCCCTTGCAGATACGCAGTATTTT
>TRBJ1-2|TRBV29-1|TRBD1|-
CSVEDTGGSGYTF
TGCAGCGTTGAAGATACAGGGGGCAGTGGCTACACCTTC
>TRBJ2-7|TRBV29-1|TRBD1|-
CSVIVRGLGEQYF
TGCAGCGTTATAGTCAGGGGGCTGGGCGAGCAGTACTTC
>TRBJ2-3|TRBV29-1|-|-
CSVLTSTDTQYF
TGCAGCGTCCTGACTAGCACAGATACGCAGTATTTT
>TRBJ2-1|TRBV9|TRBD2|-
CASSALTSGSYNEQFF
TGTGCCAGCAGCGCTTTGACTAGCGGGAGCTACAATGAGCAGTTCTTC
>TRBJ2-5|TRBV5-5|-|-
CASSLAVGIETQYF
TGTGCCAGCAGCTTGGCCGTCGGGATTGAGACCCAGTACTTC
>TRBJ2-1|TRBV5-1|TRBD1|-
CASSMLGGRDRGFGEQFF
TGCGCCAGCAGCATGCTCGGTGGACGGGACAGGGGTTTCGGTGAGCAGTTCTTC
>TRBJ2-2|TRBV5-1|-|once
CASRSDSNTGELFF
TGCGCCAGCAGGTCCGATTCGAACACCGGGGAGCTGTTTTTT
>TRBJ2-5|TRBV7-7|TRBD1|-
CATTDRGEETQYF
TGTGCCACGACGGACAGGGGGGAGGAGACCCAGTACTTC
>TRBJ1-4|TRBV2|TRBD1|-
CASKEGQATNEKLFF
TGTGCCAGCAAAGAAGGACAGGCAACTAATGAAAAACTGTTTTTT